This record covers a single T cell receptor beta chain. Its antigen remains unknown. Method: immunoSEQ multiplex PCR; TCRdb's copy keeps in-frame clones and lacks some. Among roughly 75,000 clones listed, approximately 86% were seen once. The data are from a study of OX40 agonist ivuxolimab in advanced cancers. Study details: At doses from 0.01 to 10 mg/kg, patients were given intravenous ivuxolimab every 2 weeks. Three partial responders included one hepatocellular carcinoma patient and two cutaneous melanoma patients.

Study observations and caveats: Among the least clonally expanded were partial responders at 0.1-3.0 mg/kg. Clonal expansion from baseline to week 6 occurred in both CD4+ and CD8+ T cells.

This CDR3 spans 18 amino acids. The germline CDR1 and CDR2 sequences are SGHTA and FQGNSA. V lost 5 bases, J lost 8 bases, and 13 bases stayed unmatched. This TCR came from an adult with an advanced solid tumor such as melanoma, head and neck, liver or kidney cancer. The sample consisted of CD4+ or CD8+ T cells sorted from blood, taken in a trial of the OX40 agonist ivuxolimab. The chain uses TRBV7-2 and TRBJ2-3; 16 bases are shared with TRBD2. CDR3 sequence: CASSPRPGTSGGGSTQYF. The CDR3 nucleotides read TGTGCCAGCAGCCCCAGACCCGGGACTAGCGGGGGGGGGAGTACGCAGTATTTT.